This TCR beta chain was recorded in a study of blood T cell repertoires in COVID-19. Study background: The United States, Italy and Spain provided the acute and convalescent COVID-19 samples. PBMCs, B-cell-depleted T cells, or T cells were the source of the cDNA or gDNA that made up the material.

In the authors' methods: Estimated nucleated cell counts came from reference gene primer amplification. Measured with immunoSEQ multiplex PCR; TCRdb has only the in-frame clones, and not every one. V and J calls and clone size follow that table, whereas D and trimming were derived from the DNA. The sample carries over 75,000 clones, roughly 82% recorded once. The CDR3 has 18 amino acids. From germline, CDR1 is SGHDT and CDR2 YYEEEE. The V and J ends lost 0 bases and 4 bases respectively, with 19 bases between them. The receptor was derived from a woman aged 45 to 65 with acute or convalescent COVID-19. The V gene is TRBV5-6, the J gene TRBJ2-2; D might be TRBD2 (6 bases). Sequencing was performed on peripheral blood. CDR3 bases: TGTGCCAGCAGCTTGGCCCAAGGTGCGGGGAGCGTCACCGGGGAGCTGTTTTTT. As protein: CASSLAQGAGSVTGELFF.